Below are 9 T cell receptor beta chains sequenced from a single sample in a study of blood T cell repertoires in COVID-19. The protocol was immunoSEQ multiplex PCR, while the TCRdb copy is restricted to in-frame clones and leaves out a portion. The top ten hold 2% to 2.5% of the sample, which has 200,000 to 300,000 clones, 80% to 90% seen once. Sequences were obtained from peripheral blood. All receptors come from a man aged 40-50 years who had recovered from COVID-19.

The chain employs TRBV12-5 and TRBJ1-5, with D possibly TRBD1 on 5 matching bases. Trimming removed 0 bases from V and 2 bases from J, with 20 bases in between. CDR1 and CDR2 (germline): LGHNT, FRNRAP. CDR3 length: 19 amino acids. CDR3 in DNA: TGTGCTAGTGGTTTGGTTCTAGGGGTGGTGGGAGGTGGCAATCAGCCCCAGCATTTT. It codes for CASGLVLGVVGGGNQPQHF. The whole variable domain, filled in from reference TRBV12-5 and TRBJ1-5, reads DARVTQTPRHKVTEMGQEVTMRCQPILGHNTVFWYRQTMMQGLELLAYFRNRAPLDDSGMPKDRFSAEMPDATLATLKIQPSEPRDSAVYFCASGLVLGVVGGGNQPQHFGDGTRLSIL.

The gene calls are TRBV19 and TRBJ1-1; TRBD1 matches at 9 bases. This CDR3 region has 17 residues. Germline lookup yields CDR1 LNHDA and CDR2 SQIVND (reference sequence). V dropped 6 bases and J dropped 3; count of bases not matched to a gene: 14. DNA for the CDR3: TGTGCCAGTAGGGGACCGGGACAGGGATTATCGCACACTGAAGCTTTCTTT. Amino acid sequence: CASRGPGQGLSHTEAFF.

This chain joins TRBV5-6 and TRBJ1-4; D is uncertain. Per germline, CDR1 SGHDT and CDR2 YYEEEE. Trimming shortened V by 4 bases and J by 0 bases, and 10 bases separated the two germline ends. This CDR3 has 15 amino acids. CDR3 protein: CASSPPGATNEKLFF. The DNA of the CDR3 is TGTGCCAGCAGCCCCCCGGGAGCAACTAATGAAAAACTGTTTTTT.

The CDR3 sequence is CASSLGAGGSSTDTQYF. The CDR3 bases are TGCGCCAGCAGCTTAGGAGCGGGGGGGTCTAGCACAGATACGCAGTATTTT. The chain uses TRBV5-1 and TRBJ2-3, with 10 bases lining up with TRBD2. This CDR3 has 17 amino acids. The V gene's germline CDR1 is SGHRS and CDR2 YFSETQ. The J segment lost 0 bases and the V segment lost 2 bases, leaving 6 bases of the junction unmatched. Drawing the rest from reference TRBV5-1 and TRBJ2-3, the complete variable domain is KAGVTQTPRYLIKTRGQQVTLSCSPISGHRSVSWYQQTPGQGLQFLFEYFSETQRNKGNFPGRFSGRQFSNSRSEMNVSTLELGDSALYLCASSLGAGGSSTDTQYFGPGTRLTVL.

This clone has just a few counts. V gene TRBV2 combines with J gene TRBJ2-7; 8 nucleotides agree with TRBD2. The V gene's germline CDR1 is SNHLY and CDR2 FYNNEI. V lost 8 bases, J lost 0 bases, and 12 bases stayed unmatched. The length of the CDR3 is 16 residues. CDR3 bases: TGTGCCAGCCGTCTAACACTAGCGGACAGCTCCTACGAGCAGTACTTC. Amino acids: CASRLTLADSSYEQYF.

The J gene is TRBJ1-1, the V gene TRBV27; a possible D gene is TRBD1 (5 bases). Germline values: CDR1 MNHEY, CDR2 SMNVEV (reference sequence). The CDR3 runs 15 residues. Between the trimmed V and J ends, which lost 6 bases and 1 base, there was a span of 15 bases. The CDR3 DNA sequence: TGTGCCAGCAGCCCCGGCCGGGGGACGAACACTGAAGCTTTCTTT. Its protein is CASSPGRGTNTEAFF.

This clone occurred a few times. This chain connects TRBV2 to TRBJ2-7; 11 positions match TRBD2. CDR1 and CDR2 (germline): SNHLY, FYNNEI. The CDR3 sequence is 15 residues long. J gave up 6 bases and V 2 bases, and 6 bases lay outside the gene matches. CDR3 loop: CASSEFRLAGGEQYF. DNA for the CDR3: TGTGCCAGCAGTGAATTTAGGCTAGCGGGAGGCGAGCAGTACTTC.

The chain recombines TRBV18 with TRBJ1-1, with 7 positions matching TRBD1. Germline-derived CDR1 and CDR2 are KGHSH and LQKENI. This CDR3 is 14 amino acids long. V was clipped by 3 bases and J by 0 bases; unmatched bases: 1. CDR3 DNA sequence: TGTGCCAGCTCACCGGACAGGTTGAACACTGAAGCTTTCTTT. Its translation: CASSPDRLNTEAFF.

CDR3 region: CASSLVGQDYEQYF. The CDR3 coding sequence is TGTGCCAGCAGCTTGGTGGGACAGGACTACGAGCAGTACTTC. This chain connects TRBV5-5 to TRBJ2-7; TRBD1 aligns across 8 bases. V was pared by 0 bases and J by 3 bases, with 2 bases of the junction left unmatched. The CDR3 consists of 14 residues. CDR1 is SGHKS, CDR2 YYEKEE, per germline (reference sequence). Together with reference TRBV5-5 and TRBJ2-7, the CDR3 gives the full variable domain: DAGVTQSPTHLIKTRGQQVTLRCSPISGHKSVSWYQQVLGQGPQFIFQYYEKEERGRGNFPDRFSARQFPNYSSELNVNALLLGDSALYLCASSLVGQDYEQYFGPGTRLTVT.